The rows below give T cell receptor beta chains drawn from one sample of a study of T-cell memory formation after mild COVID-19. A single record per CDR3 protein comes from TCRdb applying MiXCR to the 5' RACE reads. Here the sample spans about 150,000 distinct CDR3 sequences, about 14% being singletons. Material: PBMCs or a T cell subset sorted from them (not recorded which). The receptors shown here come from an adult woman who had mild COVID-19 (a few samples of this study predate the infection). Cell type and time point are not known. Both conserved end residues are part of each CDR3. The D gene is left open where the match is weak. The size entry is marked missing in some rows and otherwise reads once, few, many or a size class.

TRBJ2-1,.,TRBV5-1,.,CASRIDNEQFF,TGCGCCAGCAGGATTGACAATGAGCAGTTCTTC
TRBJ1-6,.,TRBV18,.,CASSTDRKNSPLHF,TGTGCCAGCTCTACCGACAGGAAGAATTCACCCCTCCACTTT
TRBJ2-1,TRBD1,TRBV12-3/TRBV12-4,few,CASSLAGRGREQFF,TGTGCCAGCAGTTTAGCGGGCAGGGGGCGTGAGCAGTTCTTC
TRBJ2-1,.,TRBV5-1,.,CASSRLDGATNEQFF,TGCGCCAGCAGCAGACTAGATGGAGCAACCAATGAGCAGTTCTTC
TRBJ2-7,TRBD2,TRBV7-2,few,CASSSQREGYEQYF,TGTGCCAGCAGCTCCCAGCGGGAGGGGTACGAGCAGTACTTC
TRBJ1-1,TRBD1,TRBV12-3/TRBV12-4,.,CASRKQGLGNTEAFF,TGTGCCAGCAGAAAACAGGGGCTCGGGAACACTGAAGCTTTCTTT
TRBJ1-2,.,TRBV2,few,CASTLEQGPGGYTF,TGTGCCAGCACCCTAGAGCAGGGCCCGGGAGGCTACACCTTC
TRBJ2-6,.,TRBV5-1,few,CASSSDRRARISGANVLTF,TGCGCCAGCAGCTCGGATCGGAGGGCACGAATCTCTGGGGCCAACGTCCTGACTTTC
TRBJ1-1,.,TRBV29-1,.,CSVEGPLRGTEAFF,TGCAGCGTTGAAGGACCTCTCAGGGGCACTGAAGCTTTCTTT
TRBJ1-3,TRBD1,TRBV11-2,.,CASSSARGQGRNTTYF,TGTGCCAGCAGCTCGGCTCGAGGACAGGGCAGAAACACCACATATTTT
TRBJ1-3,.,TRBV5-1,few,CASSSYSGNTIYF,TGCGCCAGCAGCTCGTACTCTGGAAACACCATATATTTT
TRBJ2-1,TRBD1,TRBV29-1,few,CSLWDRGYNEQFF,TGCAGCCTCTGGGACAGGGGTTACAATGAGCAGTTCTTC
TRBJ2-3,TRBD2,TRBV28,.,CASSEAGIYTDTQYF,TGTGCCAGCAGCGAAGCGGGGATTTACACAGATACGCAGTATTTT
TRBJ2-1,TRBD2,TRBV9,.,CASSVESGGNNEQFF,TGTGCCAGCAGCGTAGAAAGCGGGGGCAACAATGAGCAGTTCTTC
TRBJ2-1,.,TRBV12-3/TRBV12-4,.,CASSPPVYNEQFF,TGTGCCAGCAGCCCCCCCGTATACAATGAGCAGTTCTTC
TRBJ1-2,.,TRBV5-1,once,CASSSGSTRPNYGYTF,TGCGCCAGCAGCTCGGGATCGACGCGACCTAACTATGGCTACACCTTC
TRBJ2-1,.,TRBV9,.,CASSVGGATYNEQFF,TGTGCCAGCAGCGTAGGTGGGGCGACCTACAATGAGCAGTTCTTC
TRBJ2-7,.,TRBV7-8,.,CASSFPQLSFEQYF,TGTGCCAGCAGCTTCCCCCAACTCAGTTTCGAGCAGTACTTC
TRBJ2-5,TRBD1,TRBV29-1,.,CSVGTGVETQYF,TGCAGCGTTGGGACAGGGGTAGAGACCCAGTACTTC
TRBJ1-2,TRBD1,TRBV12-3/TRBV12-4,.,CASSKHTGAGYTF,TGTGCCAGCAGTAAACACACAGGGGCCGGCTACACCTTC
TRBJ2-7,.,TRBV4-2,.,CASSQERWREQYF,TGTGCCAGCAGCCAAGAAAGATGGAGGGAGCAGTACTTC
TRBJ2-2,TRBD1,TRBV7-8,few,CASLVDRGAGELFF,TGTGCCAGTTTGGTCGACAGGGGCGCCGGGGAGCTGTTTTTT
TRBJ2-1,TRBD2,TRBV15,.,CATSTDRDYYNEQFF,TGTGCCACCAGCACCGACCGGGACTACTACAATGAGCAGTTCTTC
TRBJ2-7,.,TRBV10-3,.,CAISDRGDYEQYF,TGTGCCATCAGTGACAGGGGGGACTACGAGCAGTACTTC
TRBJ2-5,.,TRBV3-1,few,CASSVTKETQYF,TGTGCCAGCAGCGTCACGAAAGAGACCCAGTACTTC
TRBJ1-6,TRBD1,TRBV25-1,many,CASSNTNQGGNSPLHF,TGTGCCAGCAGCAACACCAACCAGGGGGGGAATTCACCCCTCCACTTT
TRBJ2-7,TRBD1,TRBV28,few,CASSQTGLGEQYF,TGTGCCAGCAGTCAGACAGGGTTGGGGGAGCAGTACTTC
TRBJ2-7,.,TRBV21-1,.,CASSKGWDRGRRTDEQYF,TGTGCCAGCAGCAAAGGGTGGGACAGGGGGCGCAGGACCGACGAGCAGTACTTC
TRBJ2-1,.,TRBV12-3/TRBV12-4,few,CASSLGQSYEQFF,TGTGCCAGCAGTTTAGGACAGTCCTATGAGCAGTTCTTC
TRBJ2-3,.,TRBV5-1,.,CASSLEGGSADTKYF,TGCGCCAGCAGCTTGGAGGGCGGTTCGGCGGATACGAAGTATTTT
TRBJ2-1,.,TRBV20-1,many,CSARMRGAQQFF,TGCAGTGCTAGAATGAGGGGGGCCCAGCAGTTCTTC
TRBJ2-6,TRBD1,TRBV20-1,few,CSAPGTGSGANVLTF,TGCAGTGCTCCTGGGACAGGGTCTGGGGCCAACGTCCTGACTTTC
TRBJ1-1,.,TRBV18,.,CASSPFGANEEAFF,TGTGCCAGCTCACCATTTGGGGCGAATGAGGAAGCTTTCTTT
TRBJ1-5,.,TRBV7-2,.,CASSPRQGLESNQPQHF,TGTGCCAGCAGCCCGAGGCAGGGTCTAGAGAGCAATCAGCCCCAGCATTTT
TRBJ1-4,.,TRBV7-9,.,CASSLVEQNEKLFF,TGTGCCAGCAGCTTAGTAGAACAGAATGAAAAACTGTTTTTT
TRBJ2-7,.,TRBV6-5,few,CASRAYSYEQYF,TGTGCCAGCAGGGCATACAGCTACGAGCAGTACTTC
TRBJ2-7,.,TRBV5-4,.,CASSSGLNYEQYF,TGTGCCAGCAGCTCCGGCCTCAACTACGAGCAGTACTTC
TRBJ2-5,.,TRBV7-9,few,CASSSPGWYNQETQYF,TGTGCCAGCAGCTCCCCGGGCTGGTACAACCAAGAGACCCAGTACTTC
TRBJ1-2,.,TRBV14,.,CASSQDGNYGYTF,TGTGCCAGCAGCCAAGACGGCAACTATGGCTACACCTTC
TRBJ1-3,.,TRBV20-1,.,CSARDPLGAVDTIYF,TGCAGTGCTAGAGATCCCCTTGGTGCAGTGGACACCATATATTTT
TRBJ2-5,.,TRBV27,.,CASSPYRGGQETQYF,TGTGCCAGCAGCCCCTACAGGGGAGGGCAAGAGACCCAGTACTTC
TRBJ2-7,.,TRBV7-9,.,CASSPPGSAYEQYF,TGTGCCAGCAGCCCCCCCGGGAGCGCCTACGAGCAGTACTTC
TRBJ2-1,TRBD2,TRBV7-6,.,CASSLVKEREGRRNEQFF,TGTGCCAGCAGCTTAGTGAAAGAGCGGGAGGGCCGACGGAATGAGCAGTTCTTC
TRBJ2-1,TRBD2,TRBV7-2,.,CASSSSGGAVDEQFF,TGTGCCAGCAGCTCGAGCGGGGGGGCTGTTGATGAGCAGTTCTTC
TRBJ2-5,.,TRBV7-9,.,CASSLTVTSPAETQYF,TGTGCCAGCAGCTTAACTGTTACATCCCCGGCAGAGACCCAGTACTTC
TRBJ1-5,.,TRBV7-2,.,CASSRRQSANQPQHF,TGTGCCAGCAGCCGCCGACAGAGCGCCAATCAGCCCCAGCATTTT
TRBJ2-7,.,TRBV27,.,CASRPLGGNEQYF,TGTGCCAGCCGTCCCCTTGGGGGTAACGAGCAGTACTTC
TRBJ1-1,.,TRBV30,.,CAWTPGRWNTEAFF,TGTGCCTGGACTCCGGGACGGTGGAACACTGAAGCTTTCTTT
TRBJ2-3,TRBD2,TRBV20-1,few,CSARGTSGRGGIADTQYF,TGCAGTGCGCGGGGGACTAGCGGGAGGGGTGGTATAGCAGATACGCAGTATTTT
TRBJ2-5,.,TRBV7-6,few,CASSLFGGLQETQYF,TGTGCCAGCAGCTTGTTTGGGGGTCTCCAAGAGACCCAGTACTTC
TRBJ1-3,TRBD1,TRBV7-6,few,CASSLRQGLAGNTIYF,TGTGCCAGCAGCTTAAGACAGGGTCTGGCTGGAAACACCATATATTTT
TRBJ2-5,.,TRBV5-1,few,CASSLAPGATLETQYF,TGCGCCAGCAGCTTGGCACCCGGGGCCACCCTAGAGACCCAGTACTTC
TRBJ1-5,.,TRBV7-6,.,CASSCRPGTRSNQPQHF,TGTGCCAGCAGCTGCCGCCCCGGGACCCGAAGCAATCAGCCCCAGCATTTT